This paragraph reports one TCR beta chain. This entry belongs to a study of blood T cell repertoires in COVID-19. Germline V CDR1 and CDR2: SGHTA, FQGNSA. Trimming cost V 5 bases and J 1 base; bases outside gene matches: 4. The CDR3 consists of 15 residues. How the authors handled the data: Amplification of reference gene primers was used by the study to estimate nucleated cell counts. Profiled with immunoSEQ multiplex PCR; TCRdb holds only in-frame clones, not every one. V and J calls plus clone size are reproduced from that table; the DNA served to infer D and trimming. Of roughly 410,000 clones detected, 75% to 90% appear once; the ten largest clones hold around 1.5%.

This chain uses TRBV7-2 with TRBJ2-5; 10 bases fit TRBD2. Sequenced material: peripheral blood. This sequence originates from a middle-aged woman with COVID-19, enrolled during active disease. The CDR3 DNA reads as TGTGCCAGCAGCCCTACTAGCGGGGCCCAAGAGACCCAGTACTTC. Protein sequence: CASSPTSGAQETQYF.